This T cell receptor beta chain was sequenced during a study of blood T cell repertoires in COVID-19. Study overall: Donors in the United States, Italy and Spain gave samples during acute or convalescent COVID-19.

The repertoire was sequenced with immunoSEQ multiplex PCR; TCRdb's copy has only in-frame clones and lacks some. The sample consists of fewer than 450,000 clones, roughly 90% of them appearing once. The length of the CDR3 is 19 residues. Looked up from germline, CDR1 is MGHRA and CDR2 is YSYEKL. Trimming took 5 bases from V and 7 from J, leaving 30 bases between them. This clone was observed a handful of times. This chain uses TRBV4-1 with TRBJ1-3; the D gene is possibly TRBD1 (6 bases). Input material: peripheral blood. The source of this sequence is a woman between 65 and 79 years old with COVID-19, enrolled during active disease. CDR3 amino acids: CASSEVWGRSDEKRNTIYF. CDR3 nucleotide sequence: TGCGCCAGCAGCGAGGTGTGGGGGCGATCGGACGAAAAAAGGAACACCATATATTTT.